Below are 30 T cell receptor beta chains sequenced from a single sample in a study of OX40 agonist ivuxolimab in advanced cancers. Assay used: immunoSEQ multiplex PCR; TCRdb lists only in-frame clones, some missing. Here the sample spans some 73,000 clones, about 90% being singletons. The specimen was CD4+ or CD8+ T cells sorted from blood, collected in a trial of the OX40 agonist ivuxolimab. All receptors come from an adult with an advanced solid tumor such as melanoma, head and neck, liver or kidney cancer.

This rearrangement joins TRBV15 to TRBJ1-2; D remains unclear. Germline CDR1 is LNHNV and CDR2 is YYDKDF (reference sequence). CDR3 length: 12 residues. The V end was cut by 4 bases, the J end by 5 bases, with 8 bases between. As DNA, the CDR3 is TGTGCCACCAGCACACGCGGGTATGGCTACACCTTC. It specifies CATSTRGYGYTF.

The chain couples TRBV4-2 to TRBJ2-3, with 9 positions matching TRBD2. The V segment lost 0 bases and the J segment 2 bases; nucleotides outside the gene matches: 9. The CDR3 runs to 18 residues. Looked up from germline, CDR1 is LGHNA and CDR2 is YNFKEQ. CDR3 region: CASSQEQRGATDTDTQYF. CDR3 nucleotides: TGTGCCAGCAGCCAAGAACAGCGGGGGGCCACAGACACAGATACGCAGTATTTT.

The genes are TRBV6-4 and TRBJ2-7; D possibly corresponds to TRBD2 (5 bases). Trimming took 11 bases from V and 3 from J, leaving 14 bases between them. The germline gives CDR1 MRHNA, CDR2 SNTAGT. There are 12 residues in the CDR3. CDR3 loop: CASPSGVYEQYF. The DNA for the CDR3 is TGTGCCTCGCCCAGCGGAGTCTACGAGCAGTACTTC.

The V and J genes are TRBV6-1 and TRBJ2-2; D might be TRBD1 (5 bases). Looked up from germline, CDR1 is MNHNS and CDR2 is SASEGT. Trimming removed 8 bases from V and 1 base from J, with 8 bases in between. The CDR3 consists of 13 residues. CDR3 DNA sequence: TGTGCCAGCCCCCAGGGGAACACCGGGGAGCTGTTTTTT. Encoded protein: CASPQGNTGELFF.

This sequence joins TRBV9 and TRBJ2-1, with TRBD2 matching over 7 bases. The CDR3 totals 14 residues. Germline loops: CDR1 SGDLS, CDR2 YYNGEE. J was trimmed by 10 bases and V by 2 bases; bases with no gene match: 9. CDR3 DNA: TGTGCCAGCAGCGTCGGCGGGAGAACTGAGGAGCAGTTCTTC. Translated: CASSVGGRTEEQFF.

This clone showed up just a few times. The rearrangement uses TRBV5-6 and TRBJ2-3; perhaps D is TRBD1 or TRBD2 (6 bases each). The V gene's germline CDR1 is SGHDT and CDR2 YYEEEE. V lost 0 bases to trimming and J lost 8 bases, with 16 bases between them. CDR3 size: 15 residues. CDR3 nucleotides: TGTGCCAGCAGCTTGGGGGGGGCCCAGAGAGGTACGCAGTATTTT. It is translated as CASSLGGAQRGTQYF.

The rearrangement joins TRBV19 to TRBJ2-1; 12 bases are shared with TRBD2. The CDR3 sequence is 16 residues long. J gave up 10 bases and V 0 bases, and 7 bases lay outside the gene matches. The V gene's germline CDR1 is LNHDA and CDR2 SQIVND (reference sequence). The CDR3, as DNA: TGTGCCAGTAGTATAGATCCGTCCGGGACTAGCGGGGAGCAGTTCTTC. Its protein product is CASSIDPSGTSGEQFF.

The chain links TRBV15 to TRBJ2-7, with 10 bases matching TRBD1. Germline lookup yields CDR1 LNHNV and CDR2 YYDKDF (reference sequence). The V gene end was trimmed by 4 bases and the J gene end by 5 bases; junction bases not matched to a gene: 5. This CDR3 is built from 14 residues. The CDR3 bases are TGTGCCACCAGCAAACGACAGGGGGCCCACGAGCAGTACTTC. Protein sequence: CATSKRQGAHEQYF.

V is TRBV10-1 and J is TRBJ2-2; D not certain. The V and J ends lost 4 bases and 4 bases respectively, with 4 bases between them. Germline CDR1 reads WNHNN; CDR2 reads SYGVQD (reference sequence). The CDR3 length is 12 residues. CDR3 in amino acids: CASSGFTGELFF. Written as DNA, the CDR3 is TGCGCCAGCAGTGGATTCACCGGGGAGCTGTTTTTT.

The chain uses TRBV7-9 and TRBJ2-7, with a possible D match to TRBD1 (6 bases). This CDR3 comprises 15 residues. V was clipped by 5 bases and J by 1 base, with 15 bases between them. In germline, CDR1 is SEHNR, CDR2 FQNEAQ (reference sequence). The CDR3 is CASSATETGSYEQYF. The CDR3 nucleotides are TGTGCCAGCAGCGCCACCGAGACAGGATCCTACGAGCAGTACTTC. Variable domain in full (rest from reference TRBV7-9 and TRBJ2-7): DTGVSQNPRHKITKRGQNVTFRCDPISEHNRLYWYRQTLGQGPEFLTYFQNEAQLEKSRLLSDRFSAERPKGSFSTLEIQRTEQGDSAMYLCASSATETGSYEQYFGPGTRLTVT.

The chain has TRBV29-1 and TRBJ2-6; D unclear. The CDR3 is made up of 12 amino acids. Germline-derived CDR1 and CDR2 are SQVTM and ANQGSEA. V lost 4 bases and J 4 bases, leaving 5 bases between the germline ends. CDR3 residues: CSVVGGANVLTF. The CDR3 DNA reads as TGCAGCGTTGTGGGGGGGGCCAACGTCCTGACTTTC. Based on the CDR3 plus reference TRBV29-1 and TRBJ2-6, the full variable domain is SAVISQKPSRDICQRGTSLTIQCQVDSQVTMMFWYRQQPGQSLTLIATANQGSEATYESGFVIDKFPISRPNLTFSTLTVSNMSPEDSSIYLCSVVGGANVLTFGAGSRLTVL.

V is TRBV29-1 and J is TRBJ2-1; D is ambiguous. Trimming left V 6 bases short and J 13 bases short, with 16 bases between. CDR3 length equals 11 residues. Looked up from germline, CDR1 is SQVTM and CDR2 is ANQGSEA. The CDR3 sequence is CSVPSLSTQFF. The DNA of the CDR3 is TGCAGCGTGCCGTCCCTTTCTACCCAGTTCTTC.

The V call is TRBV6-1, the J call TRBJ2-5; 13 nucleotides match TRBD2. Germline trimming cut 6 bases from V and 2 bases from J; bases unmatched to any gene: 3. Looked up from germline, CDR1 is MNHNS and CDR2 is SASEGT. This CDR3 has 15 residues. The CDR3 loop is CASRGLAGAQETQYF. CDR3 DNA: TGTGCCAGCAGAGGACTAGCGGGGGCTCAAGAGACCCAGTACTTC.

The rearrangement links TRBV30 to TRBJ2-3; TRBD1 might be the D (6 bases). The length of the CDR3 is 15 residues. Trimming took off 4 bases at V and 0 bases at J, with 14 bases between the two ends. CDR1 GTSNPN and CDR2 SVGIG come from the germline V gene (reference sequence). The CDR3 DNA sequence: TGTGCCTGGATACCAGGGGCGTCTAGCACAGATACGCAGTATTTT. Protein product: CAWIPGASSTDTQYF.

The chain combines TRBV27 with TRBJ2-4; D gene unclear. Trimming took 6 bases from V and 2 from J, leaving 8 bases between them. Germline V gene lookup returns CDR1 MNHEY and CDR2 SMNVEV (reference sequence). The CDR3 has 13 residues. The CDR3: CASSPSSKNIQYF. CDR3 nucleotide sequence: TGTGCCAGCAGCCCGTCGTCCAAAAACATTCAGTACTTC.

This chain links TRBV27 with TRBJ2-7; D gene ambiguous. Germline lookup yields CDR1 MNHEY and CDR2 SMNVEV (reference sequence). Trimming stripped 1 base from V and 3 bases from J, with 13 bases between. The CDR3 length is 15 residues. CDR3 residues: CASSLYPSYRYEQYF. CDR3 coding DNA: TGTGCCAGCAGTTTATACCCCTCGTACCGCTACGAGCAGTACTTC.

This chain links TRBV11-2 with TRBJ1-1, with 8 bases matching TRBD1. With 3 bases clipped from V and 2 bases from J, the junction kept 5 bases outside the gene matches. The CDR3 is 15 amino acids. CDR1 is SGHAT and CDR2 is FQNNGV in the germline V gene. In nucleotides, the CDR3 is TGTGCCAGCAGCTTCACAGGGGGGGGTAACACTGAAGCTTTCTTT. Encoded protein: CASSFTGGGNTEAFF.

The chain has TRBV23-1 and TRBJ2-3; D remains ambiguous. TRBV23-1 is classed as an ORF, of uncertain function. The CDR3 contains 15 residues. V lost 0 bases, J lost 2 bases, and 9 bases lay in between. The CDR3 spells CASSQSAFPTDTQYF. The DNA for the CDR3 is TGCGCCAGCAGTCAATCCGCCTTTCCCACAGATACGCAGTATTTT.

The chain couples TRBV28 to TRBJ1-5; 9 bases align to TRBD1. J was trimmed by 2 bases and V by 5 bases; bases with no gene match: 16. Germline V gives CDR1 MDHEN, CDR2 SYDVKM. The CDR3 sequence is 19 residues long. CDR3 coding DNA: TGTGCCAGCAGTCCGTACAGACAGGGGGAGAACTTCCGCAATCAGCCCCAGCATTTT. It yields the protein CASSPYRQGENFRNQPQHF.

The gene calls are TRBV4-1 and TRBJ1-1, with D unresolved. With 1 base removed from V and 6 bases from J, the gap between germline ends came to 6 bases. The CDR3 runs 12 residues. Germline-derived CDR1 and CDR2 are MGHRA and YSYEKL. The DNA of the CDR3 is TGCGCCAGCAGCCAAGCTAAATCTGAAGCTTTCTTT. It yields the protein CASSQAKSEAFF.

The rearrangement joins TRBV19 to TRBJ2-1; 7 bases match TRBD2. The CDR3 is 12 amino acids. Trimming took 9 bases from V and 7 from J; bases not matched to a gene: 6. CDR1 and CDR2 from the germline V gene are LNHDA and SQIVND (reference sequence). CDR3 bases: TGTGCCAGCCTGACTAGCTGGAATGAGCAGTTCTTC. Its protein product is CASLTSWNEQFF.

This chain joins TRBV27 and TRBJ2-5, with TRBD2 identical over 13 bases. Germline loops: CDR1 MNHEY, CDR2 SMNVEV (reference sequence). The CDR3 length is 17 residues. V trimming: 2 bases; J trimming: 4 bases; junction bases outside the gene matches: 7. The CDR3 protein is CASSLIPTSGRGETQYF. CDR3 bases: TGTGCCAGCAGTTTAATCCCCACTAGCGGGAGGGGAGAGACCCAGTACTTC.

The chain's CDR3 is CASSFRQNSYEQYF. The CDR3 DNA is TGTGCCAGCAGTTTCCGACAGAACTCCTACGAGCAGTACTTC. V is TRBV27 and J is TRBJ2-7, with D perhaps matching TRBD1 (5 bases). This CDR3 comprises 14 residues. V lost 3 bases to trimming and J lost 0 bases, with 9 bases between them. Germline values: CDR1 MNHEY, CDR2 SMNVEV (reference sequence).

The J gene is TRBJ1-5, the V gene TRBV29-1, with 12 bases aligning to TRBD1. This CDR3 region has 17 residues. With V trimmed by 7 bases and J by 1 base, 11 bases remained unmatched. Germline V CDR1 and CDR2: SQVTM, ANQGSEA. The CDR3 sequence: CSASGTGGGESNQPQHF. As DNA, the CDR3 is TGCAGCGCCTCCGGGACAGGGGGCGGCGAAAGCAATCAGCCCCAGCATTTT.

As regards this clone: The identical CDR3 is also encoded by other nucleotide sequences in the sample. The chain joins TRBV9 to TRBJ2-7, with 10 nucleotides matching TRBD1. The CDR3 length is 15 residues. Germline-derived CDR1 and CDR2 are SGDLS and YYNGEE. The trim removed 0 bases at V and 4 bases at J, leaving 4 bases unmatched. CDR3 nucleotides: TGTGCCAGCAGCGTAGGACAGGGGGCAGGATACGAGCAGTACTTC. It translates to CASSVGQGAGYEQYF.

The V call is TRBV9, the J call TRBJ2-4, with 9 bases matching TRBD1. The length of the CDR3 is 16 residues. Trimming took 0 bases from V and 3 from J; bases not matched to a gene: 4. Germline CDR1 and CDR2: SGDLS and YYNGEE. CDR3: CASSVGGQGFKNIQYF. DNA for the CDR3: TGTGCCAGCAGCGTAGGGGGACAGGGATTCAAAAACATTCAGTACTTC.

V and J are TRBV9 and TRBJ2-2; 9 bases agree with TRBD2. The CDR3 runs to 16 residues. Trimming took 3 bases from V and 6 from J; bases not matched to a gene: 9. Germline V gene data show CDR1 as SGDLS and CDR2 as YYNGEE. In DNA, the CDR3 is TGTGCCAGCAGCGGCGGGGGGGCCAAGGAGGCCGGGGAGCTGTTTTTT. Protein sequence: CASSGGGAKEAGELFF.

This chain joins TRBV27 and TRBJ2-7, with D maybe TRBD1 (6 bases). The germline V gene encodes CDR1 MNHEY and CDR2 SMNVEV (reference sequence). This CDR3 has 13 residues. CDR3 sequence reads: CSTRVTGYYEQYF. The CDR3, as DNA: TGTTCAACCCGGGTCACAGGGTACTACGAGCAGTACTTC.

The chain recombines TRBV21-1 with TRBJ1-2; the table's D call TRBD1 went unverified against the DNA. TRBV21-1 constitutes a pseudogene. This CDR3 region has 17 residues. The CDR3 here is CASSPKTGHGANYGYTF. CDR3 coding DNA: TGTGCCAGCAGCCCTAAGACAGGGCACGGAGCTAACTATGGCTACACCTTC.

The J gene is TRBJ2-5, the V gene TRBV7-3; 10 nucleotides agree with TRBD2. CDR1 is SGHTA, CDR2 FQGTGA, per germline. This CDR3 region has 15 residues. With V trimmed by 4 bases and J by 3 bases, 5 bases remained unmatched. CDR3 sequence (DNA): TGTGCCAGCAGCTACTTAGCGGGGGGAAAAGAGACCCAGTACTTC. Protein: CASSYLAGGKETQYF.